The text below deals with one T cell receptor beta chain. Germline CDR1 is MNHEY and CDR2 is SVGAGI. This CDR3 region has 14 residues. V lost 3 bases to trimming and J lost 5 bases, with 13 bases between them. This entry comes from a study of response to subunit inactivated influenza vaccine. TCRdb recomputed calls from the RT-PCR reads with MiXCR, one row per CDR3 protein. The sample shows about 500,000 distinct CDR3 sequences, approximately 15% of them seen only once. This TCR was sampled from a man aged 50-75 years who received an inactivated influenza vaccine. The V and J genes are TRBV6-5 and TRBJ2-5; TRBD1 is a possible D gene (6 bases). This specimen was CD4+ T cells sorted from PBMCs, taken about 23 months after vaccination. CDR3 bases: TGTGCCAGCAGTTATGGCCAGGGGAAGGAGACCCAGTACTTC. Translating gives CASSYGQGKETQYF.